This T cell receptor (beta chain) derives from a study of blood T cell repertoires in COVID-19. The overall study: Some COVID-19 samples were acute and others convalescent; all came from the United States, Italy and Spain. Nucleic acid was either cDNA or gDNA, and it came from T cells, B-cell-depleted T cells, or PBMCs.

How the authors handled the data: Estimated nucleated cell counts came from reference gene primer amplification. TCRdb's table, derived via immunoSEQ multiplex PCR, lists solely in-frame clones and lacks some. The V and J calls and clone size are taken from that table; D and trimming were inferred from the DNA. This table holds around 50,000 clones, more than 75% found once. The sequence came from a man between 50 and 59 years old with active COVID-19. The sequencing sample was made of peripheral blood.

CDR3 protein: CSAILGTQYF. CDR3 DNA sequence: TGCAGTGCTATCCTCGGGACCCAGTACTTC. The rearrangement uses TRBV20-1 and TRBJ2-5; D remains unclear. Germline assignment: CDR1 DFQATT and CDR2 SNEGSKA (reference sequence). Trimming cost V 4 bases and J 7 bases, with 7 bases left between them. CDR3 length: 10 residues.